The clone carrying this T cell receptor (beta chain) was seen at least ten times. What it binds is unknown. V was clipped by 1 base and J by 2 bases; unmatched bases: 6. CDR1 LGHDT and CDR2 YNNKEL come from the germline V gene (reference sequence). This CDR3 has 16 amino acids. The data are from a study of type 1 regulatory T cells. TCRdb redid the calling of the reads with MiXCR, one entry per CDR3 protein. The sample has tens of thousands of distinct CDR3 sequences, 12% seen once; the top ten hold roughly 8%. The specimen was cultured non-Tr1 T cells, either the whole culture or a sorted T cell fraction (not recorded which). V and J are TRBV3-1 and TRBJ2-3, with 7 positions matching TRBD2. The receptor was isolated from a human donor in good health. This chain's CDR3 is CASSQGPAGHTDTQYF. The DNA of the CDR3 is TGTGCCAGCAGCCAAGGCCCAGCGGGGCACACAGATACGCAGTATTTT.